The clone carrying this T cell receptor (beta chain) showed up many times. Its specificity is not known. The sample originates from a study of molecular identifiers for immune sequencing clone quantification. Across the whole study: Four of five RNA aliquots from roughly 21,000 or 96,000 naive CD8 T cells were sequenced. Study conclusions and caveats: Over 99% of effector molecules, yet under 1% of naive-cell molecules, were held by clones above 20 RNA copies.

Researchers sorted naive CD8 T cells as cells that were CD8+CD4-CCR7+CD45RA+. Previously described methods and listed TCR primers were used for bulk TCR libraries. TCRdb recomputed calls from the PCR reads with MiXCR, one row per CDR3 protein. The table includes roughly 300,000 distinct CDR3 sequences, roughly a quarter detected once. Germline V gives CDR1 SEHNR, CDR2 FQNEAQ (reference sequence). Deletions cut 6 bases from V and 2 bases from J, with 11 bases between. There are 14 residues in the CDR3. The sequence came from a human donor in good health. Some libraries in this study had Jurkat cell RNA spiked in. Material: naive CD8+ T cells from blood, with Jurkat cell RNA spiked in. Subset denoted: FACS-sorted CD8+CD4-CCR7+CD45RA+ naive T cells. The V and J genes are TRBV7-9 and TRBJ2-1; TRBD2 might be the D (5 bases). CDR3 nucleotides: TGTGCCAGCAGTCCCAGCGGAGCCTACAATGAGCAGTTCTTC. As protein: CASSPSGAYNEQFF.